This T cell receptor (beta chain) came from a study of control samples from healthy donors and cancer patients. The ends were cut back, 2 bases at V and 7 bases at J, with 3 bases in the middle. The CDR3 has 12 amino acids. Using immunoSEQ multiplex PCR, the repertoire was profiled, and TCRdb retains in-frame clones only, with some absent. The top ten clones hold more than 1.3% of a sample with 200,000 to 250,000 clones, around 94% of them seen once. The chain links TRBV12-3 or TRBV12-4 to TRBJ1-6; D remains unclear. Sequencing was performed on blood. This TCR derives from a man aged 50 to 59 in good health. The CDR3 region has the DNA TGTGCCAGCAGTTTACCCAATTCACCCCTCCACTTT. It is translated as CASSLPNSPLHF.